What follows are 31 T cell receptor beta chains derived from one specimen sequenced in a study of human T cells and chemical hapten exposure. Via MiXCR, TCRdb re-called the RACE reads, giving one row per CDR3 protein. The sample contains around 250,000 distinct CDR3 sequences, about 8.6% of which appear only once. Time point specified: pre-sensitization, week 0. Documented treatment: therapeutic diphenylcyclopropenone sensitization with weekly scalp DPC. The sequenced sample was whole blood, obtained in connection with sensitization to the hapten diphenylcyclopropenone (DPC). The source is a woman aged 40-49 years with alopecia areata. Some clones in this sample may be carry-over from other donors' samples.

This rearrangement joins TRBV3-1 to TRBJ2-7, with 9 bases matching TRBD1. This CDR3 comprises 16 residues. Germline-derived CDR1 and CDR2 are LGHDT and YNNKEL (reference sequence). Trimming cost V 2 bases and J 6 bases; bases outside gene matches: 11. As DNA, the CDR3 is TGTGCCAGCAGCCAATTACCATCCGGGACAGGGACCGAGCAGTACTTC. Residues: CASSQLPSGTGTEQYF.

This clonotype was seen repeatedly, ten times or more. CDR3 region: CASSLTQGGHETQYF. The CDR3 coding sequence is TGTGCCAGCAGCTTGACACAGGGGGGCCACGAGACCCAGTACTTC. The chain combines TRBV9 with TRBJ2-5; TRBD1 agrees at 8 bases. With 4 bases clipped from V and 5 bases from J, the junction kept 10 bases outside the gene matches. This CDR3 region has 15 residues. Germline V lookup: CDR1 SGDLS, CDR2 YYNGEE.

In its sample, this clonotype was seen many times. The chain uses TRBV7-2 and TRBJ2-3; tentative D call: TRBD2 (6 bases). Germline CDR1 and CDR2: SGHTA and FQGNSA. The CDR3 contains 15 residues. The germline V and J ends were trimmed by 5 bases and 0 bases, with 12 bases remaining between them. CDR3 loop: CASSLAGLSTDTQYF. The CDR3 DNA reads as TGTGCCAGCAGCCTTGCGGGGCTCAGCACAGATACGCAGTATTTT.

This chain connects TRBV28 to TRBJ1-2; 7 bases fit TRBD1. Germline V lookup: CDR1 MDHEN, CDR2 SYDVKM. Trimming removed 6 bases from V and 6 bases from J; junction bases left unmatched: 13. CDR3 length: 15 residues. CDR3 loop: CASSSLAAGGHGYTF. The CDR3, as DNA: TGTGCCAGCAGCTCATTGGCGGCAGGGGGTCATGGCTACACCTTC.

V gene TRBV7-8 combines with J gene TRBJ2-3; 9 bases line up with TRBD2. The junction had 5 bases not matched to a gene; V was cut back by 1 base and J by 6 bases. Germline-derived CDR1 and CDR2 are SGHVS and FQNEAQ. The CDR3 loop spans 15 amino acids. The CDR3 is CASSLEPSGIDTQYF. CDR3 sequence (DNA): TGTGCCAGCAGCTTAGAGCCTAGCGGGATTGATACGCAGTATTTT. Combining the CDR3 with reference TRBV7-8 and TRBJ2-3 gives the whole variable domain GAGVSQSPRYKVAKRGQDVALRCDPISGHVSLFWYQQALGQGPEFLTYFQNEAQLDKSGLPSDRFFAERPEGSVSTLKIQRTQQEDSAVYLCASSLEPSGIDTQYFGPGTRLTVL.

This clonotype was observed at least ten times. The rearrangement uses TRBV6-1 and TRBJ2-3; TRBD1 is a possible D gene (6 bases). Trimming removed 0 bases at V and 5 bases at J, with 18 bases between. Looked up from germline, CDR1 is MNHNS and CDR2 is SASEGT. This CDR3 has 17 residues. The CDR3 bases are TGTGCCAGCAGTGAAGCGCTTCCTGGGGGCGCGGGAGATACGCAGTATTTT. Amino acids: CASSEALPGGAGDTQYF.

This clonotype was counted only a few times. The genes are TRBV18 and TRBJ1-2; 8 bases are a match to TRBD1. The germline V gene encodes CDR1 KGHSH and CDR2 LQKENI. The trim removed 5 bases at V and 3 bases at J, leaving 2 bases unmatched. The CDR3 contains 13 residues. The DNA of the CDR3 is TGTGCCAGCTCATCGGACAGGGACTATGGCTACACCTTC. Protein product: CASSSDRDYGYTF.

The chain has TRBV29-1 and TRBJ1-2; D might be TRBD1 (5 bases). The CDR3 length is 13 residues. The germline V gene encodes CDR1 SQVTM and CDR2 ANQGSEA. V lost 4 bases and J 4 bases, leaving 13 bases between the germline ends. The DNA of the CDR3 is TGCAGCGTTGTCCGAGGGGTTGGCTATGGCTACACCTTC. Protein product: CSVVRGVGYGYTF.

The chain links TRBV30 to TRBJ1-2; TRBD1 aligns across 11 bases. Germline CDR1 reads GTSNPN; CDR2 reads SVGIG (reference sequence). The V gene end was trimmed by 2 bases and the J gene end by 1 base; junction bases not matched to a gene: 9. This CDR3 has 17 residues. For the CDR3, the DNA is TGTGCCTGGAGTTTACCAACGGACAGGGGGCGTAACTATGGCTACACCTTC. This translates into CAWSLPTDRGRNYGYTF.

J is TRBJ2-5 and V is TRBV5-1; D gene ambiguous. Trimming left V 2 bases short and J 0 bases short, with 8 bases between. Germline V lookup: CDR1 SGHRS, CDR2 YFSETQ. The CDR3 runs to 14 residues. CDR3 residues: CASSLPGYQETQYF. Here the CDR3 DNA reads TGCGCCAGCAGCTTACCCGGATACCAAGAGACCCAGTACTTC.

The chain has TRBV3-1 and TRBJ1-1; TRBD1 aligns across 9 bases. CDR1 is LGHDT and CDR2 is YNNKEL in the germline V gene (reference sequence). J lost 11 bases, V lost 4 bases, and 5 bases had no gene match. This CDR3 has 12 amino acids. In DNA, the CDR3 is TGTGCCAGCAGCCGGGACAGGGAACGCGCTTTCTTT. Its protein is CASSRDRERAFF.

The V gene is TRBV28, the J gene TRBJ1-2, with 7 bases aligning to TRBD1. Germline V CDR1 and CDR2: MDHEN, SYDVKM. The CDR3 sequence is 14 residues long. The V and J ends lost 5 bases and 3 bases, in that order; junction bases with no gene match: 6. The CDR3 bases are TGTGCCAGCAGTCCCGAGACAGGGTACTATGGCTACACCTTC. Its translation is CASSPETGYYGYTF.

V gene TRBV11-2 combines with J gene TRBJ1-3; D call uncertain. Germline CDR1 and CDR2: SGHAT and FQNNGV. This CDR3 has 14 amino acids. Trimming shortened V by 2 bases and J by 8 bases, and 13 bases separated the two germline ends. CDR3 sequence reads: CASSLQDQEYTIYF. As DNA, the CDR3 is TGTGCCAGCAGCTTACAGGACCAAGAATACACCATATATTTT.

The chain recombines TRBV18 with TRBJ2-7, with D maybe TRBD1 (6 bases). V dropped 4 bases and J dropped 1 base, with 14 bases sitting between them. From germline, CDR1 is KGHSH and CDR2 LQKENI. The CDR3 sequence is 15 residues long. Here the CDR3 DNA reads TGTGCCAGCTCACGCGGACAGCAAACTTCCTACGAGCAGTACTTC. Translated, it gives CASSRGQQTSYEQYF.

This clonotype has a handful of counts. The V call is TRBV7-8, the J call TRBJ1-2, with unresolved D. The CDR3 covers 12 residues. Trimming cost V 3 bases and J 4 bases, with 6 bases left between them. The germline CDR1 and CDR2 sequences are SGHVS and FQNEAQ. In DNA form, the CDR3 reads TGTGCCAGCAGCTTCGGCGTCTATGGCTACACCTTC. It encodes CASSFGVYGYTF.

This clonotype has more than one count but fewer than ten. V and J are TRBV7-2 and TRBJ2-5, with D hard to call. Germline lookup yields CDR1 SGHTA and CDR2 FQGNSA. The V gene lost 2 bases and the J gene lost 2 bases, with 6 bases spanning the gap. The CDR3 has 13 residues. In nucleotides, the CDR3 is TGTGCCAGCAGCTTACGCCAGCAAGAGACCCAGTACTTC. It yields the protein CASSLRQQETQYF.

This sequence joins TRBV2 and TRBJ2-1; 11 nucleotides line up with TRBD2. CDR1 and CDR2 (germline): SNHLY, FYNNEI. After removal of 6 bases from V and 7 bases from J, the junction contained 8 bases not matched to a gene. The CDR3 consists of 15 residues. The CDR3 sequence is CASRTTSGVMNEQFF. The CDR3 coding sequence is TGTGCCAGCAGGACGACTAGCGGGGTTATGAATGAGCAGTTCTTC.

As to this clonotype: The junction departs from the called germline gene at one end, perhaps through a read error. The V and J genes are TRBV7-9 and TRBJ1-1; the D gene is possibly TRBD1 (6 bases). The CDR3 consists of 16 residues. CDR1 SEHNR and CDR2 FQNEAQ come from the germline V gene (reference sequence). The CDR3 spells CTSSIKPPDSGAEAFF. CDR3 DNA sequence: TGTACCAGCAGCATAAAGCCTCCGGACAGTGGGGCTGAAGCTTTCTTT. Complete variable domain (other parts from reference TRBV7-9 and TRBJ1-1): DTGVSQNPRHKITKRGQNVTFRCDPISEHNRLYWYRQTLGQGPEFLTYFQNEAQLEKSRLLSDRFSAERPKGSFSTLEIQRTEQGDSAMYLCTSSIKPPDSGAEAFFGQGTRLTVV.

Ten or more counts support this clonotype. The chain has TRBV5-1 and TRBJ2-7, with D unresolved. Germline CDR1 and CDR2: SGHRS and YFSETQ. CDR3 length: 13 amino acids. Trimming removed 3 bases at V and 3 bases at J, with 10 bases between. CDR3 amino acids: CASSSLTGYEQYF. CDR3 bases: TGCGCCAGCAGCTCCCTGACGGGCTACGAGCAGTACTTC.

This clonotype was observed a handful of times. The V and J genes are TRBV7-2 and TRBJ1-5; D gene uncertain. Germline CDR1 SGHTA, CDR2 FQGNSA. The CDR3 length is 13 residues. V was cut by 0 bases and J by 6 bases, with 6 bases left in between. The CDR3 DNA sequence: TGTGCCAGCAGCTTAGCTGAGGCTCAGCCCCAGCATTTT. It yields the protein CASSLAEAQPQHF.

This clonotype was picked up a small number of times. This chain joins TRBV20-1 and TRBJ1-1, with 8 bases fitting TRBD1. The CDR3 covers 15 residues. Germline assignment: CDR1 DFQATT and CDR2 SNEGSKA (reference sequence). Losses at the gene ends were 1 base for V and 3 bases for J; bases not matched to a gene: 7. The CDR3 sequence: CSARAPDRDHTEAFF. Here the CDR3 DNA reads TGCAGTGCTAGAGCCCCGGACAGGGATCACACTGAAGCTTTCTTT.

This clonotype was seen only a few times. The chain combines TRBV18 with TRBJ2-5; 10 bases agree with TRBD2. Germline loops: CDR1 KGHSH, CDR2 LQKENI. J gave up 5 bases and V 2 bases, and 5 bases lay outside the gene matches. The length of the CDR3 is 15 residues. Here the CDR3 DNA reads TGTGCCAGCTCACCAGCTAGCGGGAGTCCTGAGACCCAGTACTTC. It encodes CASSPASGSPETQYF.

The CDR3 protein is CSARSRDGSTYEQYF. CDR3 DNA sequence: TGCAGTGCTAGATCCCGGGACGGATCCACCTACGAGCAGTACTTC. The rearrangement joins TRBV20-1 to TRBJ2-7; D may match TRBD1 or TRBD2 (5 bases each). The CDR3 has 15 residues. Germline V CDR1 and CDR2: DFQATT, SNEGSKA (reference sequence). V lost 2 bases and J 2 bases, leaving 16 bases between the germline ends.

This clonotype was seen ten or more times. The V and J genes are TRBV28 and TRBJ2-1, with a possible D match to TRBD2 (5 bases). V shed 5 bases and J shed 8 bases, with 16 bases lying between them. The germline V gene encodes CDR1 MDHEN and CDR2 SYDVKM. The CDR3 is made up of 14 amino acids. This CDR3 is CASSVDLYNHEQFF. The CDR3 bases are TGTGCCAGCAGTGTGGACTTGTACAATCATGAGCAGTTCTTC.

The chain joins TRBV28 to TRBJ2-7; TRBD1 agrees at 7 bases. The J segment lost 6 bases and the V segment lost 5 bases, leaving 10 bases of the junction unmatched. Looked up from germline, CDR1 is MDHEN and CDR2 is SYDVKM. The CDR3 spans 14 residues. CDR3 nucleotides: TGTGCCAGCAGTCCGAGGACAGGAAAGGGCGAGCAGTACTTC. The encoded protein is CASSPRTGKGEQYF.

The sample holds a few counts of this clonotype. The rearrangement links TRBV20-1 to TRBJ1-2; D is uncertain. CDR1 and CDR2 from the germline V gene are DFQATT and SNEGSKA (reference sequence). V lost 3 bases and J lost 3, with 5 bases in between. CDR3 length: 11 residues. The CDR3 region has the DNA TGCAGTGCTAGTCGGGACTATGGCTACACCTTC. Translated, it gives CSASRDYGYTF.

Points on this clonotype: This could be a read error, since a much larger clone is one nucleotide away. The DNA for the CDR3 is TGTGCCAGCAGGGCTAGGGGGTGGAGGACTACAGATACGCAGTATTTT. It translates to CASRARGWRTTDTQYF. J is TRBJ2-3 and V is TRBV11-2; D may be TRBD1 (6 bases). This CDR3 has 16 residues. Trimming stripped 6 bases from V and 3 bases from J, with 19 bases between. Germline-derived CDR1 and CDR2 are SGHAT and FQNNGV.

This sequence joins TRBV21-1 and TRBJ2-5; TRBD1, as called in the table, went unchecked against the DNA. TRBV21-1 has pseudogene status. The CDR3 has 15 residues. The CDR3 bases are TGTGCCAGCAGCAAAGGACCCCGGGGCAAAGAGACCCAGTACTTC. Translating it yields CASSKGPRGKETQYF.

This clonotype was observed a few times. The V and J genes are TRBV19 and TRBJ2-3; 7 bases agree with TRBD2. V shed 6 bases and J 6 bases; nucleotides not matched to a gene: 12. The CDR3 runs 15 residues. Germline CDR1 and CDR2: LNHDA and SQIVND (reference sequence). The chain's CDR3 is CASRPDGGSHDTQYF. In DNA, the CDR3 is TGTGCCAGTAGGCCTGACGGCGGGAGTCATGATACGCAGTATTTT.

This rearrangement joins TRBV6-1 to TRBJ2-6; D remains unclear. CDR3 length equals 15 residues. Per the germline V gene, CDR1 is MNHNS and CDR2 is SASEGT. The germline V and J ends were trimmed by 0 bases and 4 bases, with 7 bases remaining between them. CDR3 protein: CASSEALQGANVLTF. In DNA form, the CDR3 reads TGTGCCAGCAGTGAAGCGCTTCAGGGGGCCAACGTCCTGACTTTC.

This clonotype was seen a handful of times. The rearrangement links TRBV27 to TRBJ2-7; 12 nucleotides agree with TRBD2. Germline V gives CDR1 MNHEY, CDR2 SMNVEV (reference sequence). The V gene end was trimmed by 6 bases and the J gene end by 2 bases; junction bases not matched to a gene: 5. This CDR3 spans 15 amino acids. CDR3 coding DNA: TGTGCCAGCAGCCCGACTAGCGGGAGAGCCTACGAGCAGTACTTC. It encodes CASSPTSGRAYEQYF.